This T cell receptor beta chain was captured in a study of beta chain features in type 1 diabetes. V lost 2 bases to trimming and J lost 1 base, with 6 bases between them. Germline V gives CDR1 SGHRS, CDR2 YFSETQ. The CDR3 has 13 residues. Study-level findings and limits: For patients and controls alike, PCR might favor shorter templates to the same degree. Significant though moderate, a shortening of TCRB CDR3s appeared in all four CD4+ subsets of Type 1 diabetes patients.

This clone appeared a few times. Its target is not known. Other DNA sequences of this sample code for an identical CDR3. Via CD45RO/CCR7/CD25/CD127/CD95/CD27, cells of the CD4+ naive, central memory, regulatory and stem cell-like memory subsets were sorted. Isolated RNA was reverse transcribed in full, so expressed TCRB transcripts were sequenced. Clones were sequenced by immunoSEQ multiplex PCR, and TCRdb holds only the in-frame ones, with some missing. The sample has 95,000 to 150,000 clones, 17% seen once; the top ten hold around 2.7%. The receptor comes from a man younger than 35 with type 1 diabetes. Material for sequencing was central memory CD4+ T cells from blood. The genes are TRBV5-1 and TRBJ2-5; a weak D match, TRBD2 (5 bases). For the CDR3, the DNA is TGCGCCAGCAGCTTCGGGGTCCAAGAGACCCAGTACTTC. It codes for CASSFGVQETQYF.